Shown below are 6 T cell receptor beta chains from a single sample sequenced in a study of blood T cells in healthy people across ages. It was with a sample-barcoded 5' primer and a J-beta primer mix that a second PCR of about 7 to 12 cycles was run. TCRdb redid the calling of the 5' RACE reads with MiXCR, one entry per CDR3 protein. The sample consists of some 850,000 distinct CDR3 sequences, around 24% of them appearing once. These data were also filed under a second study, of T cells of mothers and their children.

The sequenced sample consisted of blood. Receptor source: a boy younger than 18 in good health.

To note about this clonotype: One end of the junction fails to match germline, which may point to a read error. V is TRBV27 and J is TRBJ1-2, with D unclear. Germline V CDR1 and CDR2: MNHEY, SMNVEV (reference sequence). CDR3 length: 13 amino acids. CDR3 region: CAGSPLGNHGYTF. The CDR3 bases are TGTGCCGGCAGTCCCCTGGGGAACCATGGCTACACCTTC.

This clonotype was recorded at least ten times. The chain uses TRBV7-6 and TRBJ1-3; D uncertain. The CDR3 contains 13 residues. Trimming shortened V by 5 bases and J by 1 base, and 6 bases separated the two germline ends. Germline assignment: CDR1 SGHVS and CDR2 FNYEAQ. CDR3 in amino acids: CASSPDSGNTIYF. In DNA form, the CDR3 reads TGTGCCAGCAGCCCAGATTCTGGAAACACCATATATTTT.

The chain recombines TRBV5-1 with TRBJ1-3; D possibly corresponds to TRBD1 (6 bases). The CDR3 totals 15 residues. V shed 1 base and J shed 8 bases, with 16 bases lying between them. Germline loops: CDR1 SGHRS, CDR2 YFSETQ. CDR3 nucleotides: TGCGCCAGCAGCTTGCACCCCGGGGGCGGTGACACCATATATTTT. Translated, it gives CASSLHPGGGDTIYF. The full variable domain, with the rest looked up from reference TRBV5-1 and TRBJ1-3, is KAGVTQTPRYLIKTRGQQVTLSCSPISGHRSVSWYQQTPGQGLQFLFEYFSETQRNKGNFPGRFSGRQFSNSRSEMNVSTLELGDSALYLCASSLHPGGGDTIYFGEGSWLTVV.

This clonotype has a handful of counts. The chain joins TRBV12-3 or TRBV12-4 to TRBJ2-5; D gene unclear. The CDR3 runs to 13 residues. V lost 3 bases and J 1 base, leaving 6 bases between the germline ends. CDR3 loop: CASSFLTQETQYF. CDR3 DNA sequence: TGTGCCAGCAGTTTTCTGACCCAAGAGACCCAGTACTTC.

The rearrangement uses TRBV11-2 and TRBJ1-6; D perhaps matches TRBD1 (6 bases). With 5 bases removed from V and 9 bases from J, the gap between germline ends came to 17 bases. The germline gives CDR1 SGHAT, CDR2 FQNNGV. The CDR3 extends over 15 amino acids. CDR3 amino acids: CASSTAGDWGSPLHF. As DNA, the CDR3 is TGTGCCAGCAGCACTGCAGGGGATTGGGGTTCACCCCTCCACTTT.

The chain has TRBV19 and TRBJ2-7; maybe TRBD1 (5 bases). This CDR3 has 14 residues. V was clipped by 1 base and J by 2 bases, with 9 bases between them. Looked up from germline, CDR1 is LNHDA and CDR2 is SQIVND (reference sequence). The CDR3 bases are TGTGCCAGTAGTATAGGGGGCTTGACCTACGAGCAGTACTTC. This codes for CASSIGGLTYEQYF.